This is a list of T cell receptor beta chains from one sample in a study of a mutant IDH1 vaccine in newly diagnosed glioma. The assay was immunoSEQ multiplex PCR, and TCRdb's table has in-frame clones only and misses some. The sample contains approximately 54,000 clones, roughly 80% of which appear only once. The sample was PBMCs, taken from a glioma patient treated with radiotherapy, temozolomide or both. All receptors derive from a man aged 18 to 29 with glioma. CDR3s include the opening cysteine and the closing phenylalanine or tryptophan. D genes are given only for firm matches. A row's size may be missing; if present it is once, few, many or a size class.

. once TRBJ2-2 TRBV6-4 TGTGCCAGACTACGCACGGCAGCGAGCCAAACGAACACCGGGGAGCTGTTTTTT CARLRTAASQTNTGELFF
. . TRBJ1-2 TRBV19 TGTGCCAGTAGTATATCGCAGTCCTATGGCTACACCTTC CASSISQSYGYTF
TRBD1 . TRBJ1-5 TRBV6-6 TGTGCCAGCAGTTCCGCGACAGGGGGCTATCAGCCCCAGCATTTT CASSSATGGYQPQHF
. . TRBJ1-4 TRBV29-1 TGCAGCGTTGAAGATCTCGGGGGACACATCCTTTCTAATGAAAAACTGTTTTTT CSVEDLGGHILSNEKLFF
. . TRBJ1-1 TRBV11-3 TGTGCCAGCAGCTTAGACAGGGTGACTGAAGCTTTCTTT CASSLDRVTEAFF
. . TRBJ2-7 TRBV6-5 TGTGCCAGCAGTTTAGGACGCACCTCCTACGAGCAGTACTTC CASSLGRTSYEQYF
. . TRBJ2-1 TRBV15 TGTGCCACCAGCAGAGAGGGCCGCACGGGCAATGAGCAGTTCTTC CATSREGRTGNEQFF
. . TRBJ1-1 TRBV29-1 TGCAGCGCCTCAGTCGGGACGACAATCGCCGGAGCTTTCTTT CSASVGTTIAGAFF
. . TRBJ1-2 TRBV6-5 TGTGCCAGCAGTTACTCACAGTTCTATGGCTACACCTTC CASSYSQFYGYTF
. . TRBJ2-5 TRBV4-1 TGCGCCAGCAGCCATAGCTCTGGGTTTAATCGGGAGACCCAGTACTTC CASSHSSGFNRETQYF
TRBD1 . TRBJ1-1 TRBV19 TGTGCCAGTACCCCGGACAGGGGGCGCGTGGGCACTGAAGCTTTCTTT CASTPDRGRVGTEAFF
. few TRBJ1-1 TRBV5-4 TGTGCCAGCAGAGTCCGGGACGGATTTAGCGCTTTCTTT CASRVRDGFSAFF
TRBD2 . TRBJ2-7 TRBV7-6 TGTGCCAGCAGCTCCGCCCTAGCGGGGACCTACGAGCAGTACTTC CASSSALAGTYEQYF
. . TRBJ1-2 TRBV30 TGTGCCTGGAGGATAAGAGGTGGGGGAATAGAGCAAGTCTCGACCTATGGCTACACCTTC CAWRIRGGGIEQVSTYGYTF
. once TRBJ2-1 TRBV7-2 TGTGCCAGCAGCTGGGTAACAGGGTTCAACTACAATGAGCAGTTCTTC CASSWVTGFNYNEQFF
TRBD1 few TRBJ2-2 TRBV4-2 TGTGCCAGCAGCCAAGATAGACGGGCTGAGACAGGGTCCGGGGAGCTGTTTTTT CASSQDRRAETGSGELFF
. . TRBJ1-2 TRBV19 TGTGCCAGTAGTTACTGGCGGGACTCAAACTATGGCTACACCTTC CASSYWRDSNYGYTF
. once TRBJ1-2 TRBV4-1 TGCGCCAGCAGCCAAGGGAGGTGGAGCGGCTACACCTTC CASSQGRWSGYTF
. . TRBJ2-2 TRBV5-1 TGCGCATCACAGGGCCCTTCTACCGGGGAGCTGTTTTTT CASQGPSTGELFF
. large TRBJ1-4 TRBV10-2 TGCGCCAGCAGTGAGCGGGACATACCTCAGGCAACTAATGAAAAACTGTTTTTT CASSERDIPQATNEKLFF
. . TRBJ1-5 TRBV9 TGTGCCAGCGGAGAAGGGGATAGCAATCAGCCCCAGCATTTT CASGEGDSNQPQHF
. . TRBJ1-1 TRBV30 TGTGCCTGGAGTGTAAGGGTTGCAGGACCGAACACTGAAGCTTTCTTT CAWSVRVAGPNTEAFF
. . TRBJ2-7 TRBV29-1 TGCAGCGTTGACACGGGGAAGGGGGTCTCCTACGAGCAGTACTTC CSVDTGKGVSYEQYF
. . TRBJ1-2 TRBV6-5 TGTGCCAGCAGTTACTCGTCCGCTAACTATGGCTACACCTTC CASSYSSANYGYTF
. . TRBJ1-1 TRBV6-5 TGTGCCAGTTCCGTGCCCGGGACAACTGAAGCTTTCTTT CASSVPGTTEAFF
. . TRBJ2-3 TRBV2 TGTGCCAGCAGTGATCAGAGTCCAGATACGCAGTATTTT CASSDQSPDTQYF
. . TRBJ1-5 TRBV5-8 TGTGCCAGCAGCTGGACTAGGGCCTCGATGGACGGTCAGCCCCAGCATTTT CASSWTRASMDGQPQHF
TRBD1 . TRBJ1-1 TRBV29-1 TGCAGCGTTCAGAGACGGGACAGGATAATGAACACTGAAGCTTTCTTT CSVQRRDRIMNTEAFF
. once TRBJ2-3 TRBV7-9 TGTGCCAGCCATGCCTTCACAGATACGCAGTATTTT CASHAFTDTQYF
. once TRBJ1-3 TRBV2 TGTGCCAGCAGTGAACCGCCTTCCGAAGGCACCATATATTTT CASSEPPSEGTIYF
. . TRBJ1-2 TRBV5-1 TGCGCCAGCAGCTTGGAAAGTCAGGGTACGAGTGGCTACACCTTC CASSLESQGTSGYTF
TRBD2 . TRBJ2-7 TRBV5-6 TGTGCCAGCAGCTTTTGGATAGCGGGCTCCGAGCAGTACTTC CASSFWIAGSEQYF
TRBD1 . TRBJ1-1 TRBV2 TGTGCCAGCAGTCTGGGACAGGGTATGAACACTGAAGCTTTCTTT CASSLGQGMNTEAFF
TRBD2 . TRBJ2-2 TRBV15 TGTGCCACCAGCAGAGATAGGGAGACTAGCGGGAGTAGCGGGGAGCTGTTTTTT CATSRDRETSGSSGELFF
TRBD1 . TRBJ2-7 TRBV7-9 TGTGCCAGCAGCACCAACAGGCTACAGGGGGAGCAGTACTTC CASSTNRLQGEQYF
. . TRBJ2-2 TRBV4-3 TGCGCCAGCAGCCCCCTGCCTGGTCCGGACGCGAACACCGGGGAGCTGTTTTTT CASSPLPGPDANTGELFF
. . TRBJ1-2 TRBV11-2 TGTGCCAGCAGCAGCCCGGGGGGGGGTAACTATGGCTACACCTTC CASSSPGGGNYGYTF
. . TRBJ1-5 TRBV9 TGTGCCAGCAGCGTGACGGATCATCAGCCCCAGCATTTT CASSVTDHQPQHF
. . TRBJ2-2 TRBV5-6 TGTGCCAGCAGCTTGCTGAAGCGGAACACCGGGGAGCTGTTTTTT CASSLLKRNTGELFF